This is a list of T cell receptor beta chains from one sample in a study of shared clonotypes between healthy human individuals. Here immunoSEQ multiplex PCR was the method, and the copy in TCRdb shows in-frame clones only, minus some. The sample lists about 680,000 clones; about 90% were seen once. The sequencing input was naive CD8+ T cells sorted from blood. All receptors derive from a man aged 25 to 40 in good health. Each CDR3 is given with its conserved first and last residue. The order of the fields is clone size, V gene, J gene, D gene, CDR3 DNA, CDR3 protein. D genes are given only for firm matches. The size field is filled for only some rows; it gives once, few, many or a size class.

.	TRBV29-1	TRBJ2-7	.	TGCAGCGTTCGTCAGGAAAACAGGAACGAGCAGTACTTC	CSVRQENRNEQYF
.	TRBV7-2	TRBJ2-3	.	TGTGCCAGCAGCCGTACTACTAGCACAGATACGCAGTATTTT	CASSRTTSTDTQYF
.	TRBV28	TRBJ2-1	TRBD2	TGTGCCAGCAGTTTAGTTTATAGCGGGTCCTCCTACAATGAGCAGTTCTTC	CASSLVYSGSSYNEQFF
.	TRBV27	TRBJ2-1	.	TGTGCCAGCAGGGTCAACAGGTTTTTCAATGAGCAGTTCTTC	CASRVNRFFNEQFF
.	TRBV27	TRBJ2-1	TRBD2	TGTGCCAGCAGTCCCTCTCGGACTAGCGGGATTGAGCAGTTCTTC	CASSPSRTSGIEQFF
.	TRBV4-3	TRBJ2-7	.	TGCGCCAGCAGCCAAGATATTACGAGGGAGACCTACGAGCAGTACTTC	CASSQDITRETYEQYF
.	TRBV11-2	TRBJ2-7	TRBD1	TGTGCCAGCAGCTACAGGACAGGTCAATACGAGCAGTACTTC	CASSYRTGQYEQYF
once	TRBV27	TRBJ2-3	.	TGTGCCAGCAGTTCATCGGGGACAAACACAGATACGCAGTATTTT	CASSSSGTNTDTQYF
.	TRBV27	TRBJ2-3	TRBD1	TGTGCCAGCAACACCAGGGGGCGGGCAGATACGCAGTATTTT	CASNTRGRADTQYF
.	TRBV27	TRBJ2-7	TRBD1	TGTGCCAGCAGTCCCTACGACAGGGTCTACGAGCAGTACTTC	CASSPYDRVYEQYF
.	TRBV14	TRBJ2-7	.	TGTGCCAGCAGCCAAGTTGTGGCTTACGAGCAGTACTTC	CASSQVVAYEQYF
.	TRBV7-9	TRBJ1-2	.	TGTGCCAGCAGCGCGACCCCACAAATCTATGGCTACACCTTC	CASSATPQIYGYTF
.	TRBV4-2	TRBJ2-2	.	TGTGCCAGCAGCCAACCGGGGGAAAAAACCGGGGAGCTGTTTTTT	CASSQPGEKTGELFF
.	TRBV11-2	TRBJ2-4	.	TGTGCCAGCAGCTTACCGGAGGGACAGAGGGACATTCAGTACTTC	CASSLPEGQRDIQYF
.	TRBV29-1	TRBJ2-7	TRBD1	TGCAGCGTTGCGAGACAGGGCACCTACGAGCAGTACTTC	CSVARQGTYEQYF
.	TRBV30	TRBJ2-7	TRBD1	TGTGCCTGGGGTGGGACAGCCGCCTACGAGCAGTACTTC	CAWGGTAAYEQYF
once	TRBV7-9	TRBJ1-5	.	TGTGCCAGCAGTTCGGCAGGGAATAGCAATCAGCCCCAGCATTTT	CASSSAGNSNQPQHF
.	TRBV6-5	TRBJ1-2	.	TGTGCCAGCAGTTACTCGGGGGATGGTTCTGGCTACACCTTC	CASSYSGDGSGYTF
.	TRBV7-9	TRBJ2-3	TRBD2	TGTGCCAGCAGCTTTAGACTAGCGGGATCCCCAGATACGCAGTATTTT	CASSFRLAGSPDTQYF
.	TRBV7-9	TRBJ2-2	TRBD2	TGTGCCAGCAGTTCCGCTAGGGGCGGGACTAGTACCGGGGAGCTGTTTTTT	CASSSARGGTSTGELFF
.	TRBV29-1	TRBJ2-3	TRBD2	TGCAGCGTTGCAGGTCTAGCGGGAGGAAGGGATACGCAGTATTTT	CSVAGLAGGRDTQYF
once	TRBV11-2	TRBJ2-3	TRBD2	TGTGCCAGCAGCTTAGTGGGAGCGGGAAGCACAGATACGCAGTATTTT	CASSLVGAGSTDTQYF
.	TRBV28	TRBJ1-4	TRBD1	TGTGCCAGCAGTTTCCCGGGACAGATTAATGAAAAACTGTTTTTT	CASSFPGQINEKLFF
few	TRBV10-3	TRBJ1-5	.	TGTGCCATCAGTGGAGAGGGGTCTCAGCCCCAGCATTTT	CAISGEGSQPQHF
few	TRBV6-1	TRBJ2-3	TRBD2	TGTGCCAGCAGTGAGACTGCGGGAGGGCCTACAGATACGCAGTATTTT	CASSETAGGPTDTQYF
.	TRBV5-1	TRBJ2-1	.	TGCGCCACCAACCAAGGCGAGGGGGACAATGAGCAGTTCTTC	CATNQGEGDNEQFF
.	TRBV7-9	TRBJ2-1	TRBD1	TGTGCCAGCCGGACGGGACAGGTCTACAATGAGCAGTTCTTC	CASRTGQVYNEQFF
.	TRBV9	TRBJ1-1	.	TGTGCCAGCAGCACTACGGACCTAACTGAAGCTTTCTTT	CASSTTDLTEAFF